The entry below describes one T cell receptor beta chain. The antigen remains undetermined. CDR1 is SGHNT and CDR2 is YENEEA in the germline V gene. The V and J ends lost 3 bases and 3 bases, in that order; junction bases with no gene match: 7. The CDR3 sequence is 15 residues long. The data were obtained in a study of cytomegalovirus exposure and HLA in healthy donors. Study context: HLA-typed donors contributed some 83 million unique TCRs, which were held in an early data release.

13 Jbeta primers and 60 Vbeta primers were used for the PCR. The repertoire was sequenced with immunoSEQ multiplex PCR; TCRdb's copy has only in-frame clones and lacks some. The table records 150,000 to 200,000 clones, roughly 74% of them present only once. General study points: The presence/absence work took it that sequencing depth was about the same across donors. In a later analysis, a missense DCLRE1C variant was linked to TCR beta V- and J-gene trimming.

Sequenced material: PBMCs. This TCR was sampled from a male donor in good health and CMV-seronegative. V usage is TRBV11-3 and J usage is TRBJ2-7, with TRBD1 identical over 8 bases. CDR3 nucleotide sequence: TGTGCCAGCAGCTTGGGTGGACAGGGTGGCTACGAGCAGTACTTC. Translation gives CASSLGGQGGYEQYF.